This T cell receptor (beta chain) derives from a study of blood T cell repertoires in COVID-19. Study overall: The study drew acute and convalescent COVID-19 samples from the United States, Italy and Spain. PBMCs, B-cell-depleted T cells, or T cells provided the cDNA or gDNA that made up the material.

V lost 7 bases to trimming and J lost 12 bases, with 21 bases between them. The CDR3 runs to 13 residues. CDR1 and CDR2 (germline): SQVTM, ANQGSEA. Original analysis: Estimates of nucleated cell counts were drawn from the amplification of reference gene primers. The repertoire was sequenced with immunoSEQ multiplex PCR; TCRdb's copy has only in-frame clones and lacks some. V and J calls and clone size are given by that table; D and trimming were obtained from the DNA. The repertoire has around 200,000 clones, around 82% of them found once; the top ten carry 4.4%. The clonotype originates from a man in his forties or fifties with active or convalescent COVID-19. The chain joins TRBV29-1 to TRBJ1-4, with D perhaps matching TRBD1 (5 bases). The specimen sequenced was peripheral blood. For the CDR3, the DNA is TGCAGCGCCCGGGGGGAGTGGTCCGGGGAACTGTTTTTT. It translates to CSARGEWSGELFF.